Shown below are 15 T cell receptor beta chains from a single sample sequenced in a study of cytotoxic CD8 clonotypes in ibrutinib-treated CLL. Clones were read by immunoSEQ multiplex PCR, and TCRdb kept only the in-frame ones, dropping some. Of some 150,000 clones in the sample, 80% were seen once. Sequencing was performed on PBMCs, taken after 36 months of ibrutinib treatment. The receptors shown here come from a human donor with chronic lymphocytic leukemia.

This rearrangement joins TRBV30 to TRBJ1-4; D unresolved. V lost 3 bases to trimming and J lost 10 bases, with 12 bases between them. Germline lookup yields CDR1 GTSNPN and CDR2 SVGIG (reference sequence). The CDR3 runs 12 residues. The CDR3 region is CAWRGWAGKLFF. The CDR3 DNA follows: TGTGCCTGGAGGGGGTGGGCAGGAAAACTGTTTTTT.

The DNA for the CDR3 is TGTGCCAGCAGTGGGCAGCCAGGGCCCCAAGAGACCCAGTACTTC. Residues: CASSGQPGPQETQYF. The V call is TRBV2, the J call TRBJ2-5; the D gene is possibly TRBD1 (5 bases). The CDR3 covers 15 residues. Germline V gives CDR1 SNHLY, CDR2 FYNNEI. V was pared by 4 bases and J by 1 base, with 13 bases between.

This clone was found once. The chain is built from TRBV19 and TRBJ2-1; 13 bases line up with TRBD2. The CDR3 length is 17 residues. Germline CDR1 reads LNHDA; CDR2 reads SQIVND (reference sequence). J was trimmed by 7 bases and V by 5 bases; bases with no gene match: 11. CDR3 protein: CASSGPRTSGRMNEQFF. For the CDR3, the DNA is TGTGCCAGTAGTGGTCCTCGGACTAGCGGGAGAATGAATGAGCAGTTCTTC.

The V call is TRBV7-9, the J call TRBJ1-2, with TRBD1 matching over 7 bases. This CDR3 is built from 16 residues. V shed 5 bases and J 2 bases; nucleotides not matched to a gene: 11. Germline CDR1 is SEHNR and CDR2 is FQNEAQ (reference sequence). This CDR3 reads CASSEFSGTENYGYTF. CDR3 nucleotides: TGTGCCAGCAGCGAATTCTCCGGGACAGAGAACTATGGCTACACCTTC.

The chain is built from TRBV2 and TRBJ2-7; 8 bases are shared with TRBD2. Germline V gene data show CDR1 as SNHLY and CDR2 as FYNNEI. V lost 11 bases to trimming and J lost 3 bases; unmatched junction nucleotides: 15. This CDR3 is built from 15 residues. The CDR3 DNA reads TGTGCCGTGGGGCGGGGGGCCCTCGCTGGCTACGAGCAGTACTTC. Translating gives CAVGRGALAGYEQYF.

The chain carries TRBV27 and TRBJ2-2, with D possibly TRBD2 on 5 matching bases. CDR1 and CDR2 (germline): MNHEY, SMNVEV (reference sequence). The germline V and J ends were trimmed by 3 bases and 0 bases, with 11 bases remaining between them. The CDR3 sequence is 16 residues long. This CDR3 reads CASSFGGYANTGELFF. For the CDR3, the DNA is TGTGCCAGCAGTTTCGGCGGGTACGCGAACACCGGGGAGCTGTTTTTT.

The chain couples TRBV19 to TRBJ1-5; TRBD1 is a possible D gene (5 bases). CDR1 LNHDA and CDR2 SQIVND come from the germline V gene (reference sequence). The germline V and J ends were trimmed by 9 bases and 4 bases, with 16 bases remaining between them. The CDR3 covers 14 residues. CDR3 loop: CASREGRENQPQHF. CDR3 bases: TGTGCCAGCCGGGAGGGCAGGGAAAATCAGCCCCAGCATTTT.

V gene TRBV2 combines with J gene TRBJ1-4, with unresolved D. Germline CDR1 SNHLY, CDR2 FYNNEI. V dropped 4 bases and J dropped 0 bases, with 6 bases sitting between them. The CDR3 is 14 residues long. The CDR3 is CASSVVTTNEKLFF. DNA for the CDR3: TGTGCCAGCAGTGTTGTCACAACTAATGAAAAACTGTTTTTT.

This rearrangement joins TRBV9 to TRBJ2-1; D may be TRBD2 (5 bases). The CDR3 consists of 14 residues. Trimming stripped 2 bases from V and 9 bases from J, with 15 bases between. Germline CDR1 reads SGDLS; CDR2 reads YYNGEE. The CDR3 sequence is CASSVRSTEGEQFF. The CDR3 DNA reads as TGTGCCAGCAGCGTCAGATCCACCGAGGGTGAGCAGTTCTTC.

V gene TRBV5-1 combines with J gene TRBJ2-2, with 9 bases that match TRBD2. V trimming: 2 bases; J trimming: 1 base; junction bases outside the gene matches: 6. The CDR3 sequence is 17 residues long. Germline V gene sequence: CDR1 SGHRS, CDR2 YFSETQ. The DNA of the CDR3 is TGCGCCAGCAGCTTTCTAGCGGGGACTCAGAACACCGGGGAGCTGTTTTTT. It is translated as CASSFLAGTQNTGELFF.

In regard to this clone: Other DNA sequences of this sample code for an identical CDR3. The gene calls are TRBV28 and TRBJ2-6, with D unresolved. Trimming took 4 bases from V and 0 from J, leaving 1 base between them. Germline CDR1 is MDHEN and CDR2 is SYDVKM. The CDR3 has 13 amino acids. The CDR3, as DNA: TGTGCCAGCAGTTACTCTGGGGCCAACGTCCTGACTTTC. It codes for CASSYSGANVLTF.

This sequence joins TRBV28 and TRBJ1-5; D might be TRBD1 (5 bases). From germline, CDR1 is MDHEN and CDR2 SYDVKM. V was pared by 4 bases and J by 6 bases, with 10 bases between. The CDR3 runs 13 residues. DNA for the CDR3: TGTGCCAGCAGTTCAGGGATGGGTCAGCCCCAGCATTTT. This translates into CASSSGMGQPQHF.

This sequence joins TRBV5-8 and TRBJ2-1; TRBD2 matches at 10 bases. Germline CDR1 reads SGHTS; CDR2 reads YDEGEE. This CDR3 comprises 16 residues. V dropped 1 base and J dropped 3; count of bases not matched to a gene: 4. The CDR3 DNA reads TGTGCCAGCAGCTTGATAGGACTAGCGGACTACAATGAGCAGTTCTTC. The encoded protein is CASSLIGLADYNEQFF.

The chain links TRBV6-1 to TRBJ2-5, with D tentatively TRBD2 (5 bases). The CDR3 is 14 amino acids. V lost 4 bases, J lost 6 bases, and 15 bases lay in between. Germline V gene lookup returns CDR1 MNHNS and CDR2 SASEGT. CDR3 amino acids: CASSALGSIKTQYF. For the CDR3, the DNA is TGTGCCAGCAGTGCACTAGGGTCGATAAAGACCCAGTACTTC.

This clone has only one observation. The CDR3 DNA sequence: TGTGCCAGCAGCTTAGGACAGGGTGGGACTGAAGCTTTCTTT. It is translated as CASSLGQGGTEAFF. The chain couples TRBV6-5 to TRBJ1-1, with 8 bases fitting TRBD1. Losses at the gene ends were 6 bases for V and 5 bases for J; bases not matched to a gene: 8. The length of the CDR3 is 14 residues. Germline assignment: CDR1 MNHEY and CDR2 SVGAGI.